These 9 T cell receptor beta chains originate from one sample sequenced in a study of cytomegalovirus exposure and HLA in healthy donors (dated by TCRdb to between 2016 and 2019). The library was prepared using the immunoSEQ multiplex PCR assay. TCRdb carries this immuneACCESS record with in-frame sequences only. Its versions omit some clonotypes, under half of them owing to an unresolved V gene in the studies checked, with the rest unexplained. In this sample the table shows 90,000 to 130,000 clones, approximately 86% of which occur a single time. The ten most abundant clones make up roughly 3% of the sample. The source material was PBMCs. The source is a young woman in good health and CMV-seronegative.

The genes are TRBV30 and TRBJ1-5; D ambiguous. The V gene's germline CDR1 is GTSNPN and CDR2 SVGIG (reference sequence). Trimming stripped 0 bases from V and 3 bases from J, with 9 bases between. CDR3 size: 14 residues. CDR3 amino acids: CAWSVKRDNQPQHF. In DNA, the CDR3 is TGTGCCTGGAGTGTAAAACGAGACAATCAGCCCCAGCATTTT.

The chain links TRBV19 to TRBJ1-6, with D unresolved. V was pared by 3 bases and J by 4 bases, with 19 bases between. CDR3 length: 18 residues. Germline V gives CDR1 LNHDA, CDR2 SQIVND (reference sequence). The CDR3 nucleotides read TGTGCCAGTAGTATGGCAGTCAATGTTCAGTCTTATAATTCACCCCTCCACTTT. Translating it yields CASSMAVNVQSYNSPLHF.

The chain links TRBV4-1 to TRBJ2-1, with D unresolved. The CDR3 is made up of 16 amino acids. The V end lost 1 base, the J end lost 5 bases, and 15 bases lay between the germline ends. Germline V gene data show CDR1 as MGHRA and CDR2 as YSYEKL. The DNA of the CDR3 is TGCGCCAGCAGCCAAGTATGGCGAGACAAAGACAATGAGCAGTTCTTC. It yields the protein CASSQVWRDKDNEQFF.

This chain uses TRBV6-1 with TRBJ2-3, with TRBD2 matching over 10 bases. Germline values: CDR1 MNHNS, CDR2 SASEGT. V lost 6 bases, J lost 3 bases, and 6 bases stayed unmatched. The CDR3 consists of 15 residues. CDR3 protein: CASRRAGGMTDTQYF. Here the CDR3 DNA reads TGTGCCAGCAGGAGAGCGGGGGGGATGACAGATACGCAGTATTTT.

A few counts support this clone. V gene TRBV19 combines with J gene TRBJ1-1; the match to TRBD1 covers 7 bases. The length of the CDR3 is 14 residues. The V gene's germline CDR1 is LNHDA and CDR2 SQIVND (reference sequence). The V and J ends lost 10 bases and 0 bases, in that order; junction bases with no gene match: 8. Written as DNA, the CDR3 is TGTGCCACCCGACAGGGAGGCTTGAACACTGAAGCTTTCTTT. Translating gives CATRQGGLNTEAFF.

On this clone itself: At one boundary the junction diverges from the germline segment, which might be a read error. The V and J genes are TRBV25-1 and TRBJ2-1; 8 bases map to TRBD1. Germline-derived CDR1 and CDR2 are MGHDK and SYGVNS. The CDR3 extends over 14 amino acids. The CDR3 sequence: CASGGDRVYNEQFF. DNA of the CDR3: TGCGCCTCAGGGGGCGATCGTGTATACAATGAGCAGTTCTTC.

This clone was recorded only once. The chain carries TRBV15 and TRBJ2-7; 7 nucleotides match TRBD1. The length of the CDR3 is 16 residues. Trimming at V came to 4 bases and at J to 4 bases, leaving 13 bases not matched to a gene. Germline values: CDR1 LNHNV, CDR2 YYDKDF (reference sequence). The CDR3 sequence is CATSIDRVQFLYEQYF. DNA of the CDR3: TGTGCCACCAGCATCGACAGGGTGCAGTTCTTGTACGAGCAGTACTTC.

The chain links TRBV23-1 to TRBJ2-2, with a weak D call TRBD1 (5 bases). TRBV23-1 is an ORF for which the function is uncertain. Between the trimmed V and J ends, which lost 2 bases and 10 bases, there was a span of 14 bases. The CDR3 is made up of 14 amino acids. The CDR3 is CASSQQGGCEELFF. The DNA of the CDR3 is TGCGCCAGCAGTCAACAGGGTGGCTGTGAGGAGCTGTTTTTT.

Here the CDR3 DNA reads TGTGCCAGCAGTATCGGGACTAGCGGAGATACGCAGTATTTT. This encodes CASSIGTSGDTQYF. V is TRBV9 and J is TRBJ2-3; the match to TRBD2 covers 11 bases. The CDR3 contains 14 residues. Trimming cost V 5 bases and J 5 bases; bases outside gene matches: 4. Germline loops: CDR1 SGDLS, CDR2 YYNGEE.